The sequence of this T cell receptor (beta chain) was determined in a study of blood T cell repertoires in COVID-19. The germline V gene encodes CDR1 SGHTA and CDR2 FQGTGA. V shed 4 bases and J shed 3 bases, with 8 bases lying between them. This CDR3 is built from 13 residues. Original processing notes: Amplification of reference gene primers provided the estimated nucleated cell counts. Generated by immunoSEQ multiplex PCR, the TCRdb table keeps only in-frame clones and is missing some. The DNA was the basis for D and trimming; V, J and clone size are from that table. Of nearly 250,000 clones listed, approximately 80% are singletons.

Sequenced input: peripheral blood. The chain has TRBV7-3 and TRBJ2-3; TRBD1 is a possible D gene (6 bases). The clonotype originates from a woman over 75 with acute or convalescent COVID-19. CDR3 loop: CASSSTGTDTQYF. CDR3 DNA: TGTGCCAGCAGCTCTACAGGGACAGATACGCAGTATTTT.